This TCR beta chain was sequenced for a study of Ad26.COV2.S vaccination and SARS-CoV-2 variants. The wider study: The Ad26.COV2.S arm of the COV1001 trial was where the donor was placed. Doses of Ad26.COV2.S were injected into muscle once or twice, 56 days apart.

In regard to this clone: What it binds is not known.

Treatment in this sample: around 19 received Ad26.COV2.S at low or high dose, single or two shots; 5 received placebo; per-sample allocation not given. Repertoires come from day 63 after the first vaccine or placebo injection. Trimming stripped 0 bases from V and 7 bases from J, with 18 bases between. The CDR3 runs 17 residues. Findings and limits, study-wide: Recipients of vaccine and of placebo showed similar breadth of their non-spike TCR repertoires.

Repertoires were generated with immunoSEQ multiplex PCR, while TCRdb's copy carries only in-frame clones and drops some. In the table there are about 470,000 clones, about nine tenths of which are singletons. The gene calls are TRBV23-1 and TRBJ1-4, with D hard to call. TRBV23-1 is treated as an ORF (open reading frame) with a function not yet certain. This specimen consisted of peripheral blood, obtained in a trial of Ad26.COV2.S vaccine versus placebo. This TCR was sampled from a person aged 18 to 59 who received the Ad26.COV2.S COVID-19 vaccine or a placebo. The DNA for the CDR3 is TGCGCCAGCAGTCAATCGATATCGCGAGCGGTCCCTGAAAAACTGTTTTTT. Protein product: CASSQSISRAVPEKLFF.